These 9 T cell receptor beta chains were all obtained from the same sample, sequenced in a study of blood T cell repertoires in COVID-19. Clones were sequenced by immunoSEQ multiplex PCR, and TCRdb holds only the in-frame ones, with some missing. This sample has approximately 150,000 clones, with approximately 84% found just once. The specimen was peripheral blood. These receptors were obtained from a woman older than 75 with COVID-19, enrolled during active disease.

The V gene is TRBV2, the J gene TRBJ2-3; 12 bases match TRBD2. The CDR3 length is 17 residues. Losses at the gene ends were 3 bases for V and 5 bases for J; bases not matched to a gene: 9. From germline, CDR1 is SNHLY and CDR2 FYNNEI. CDR3 bases: TGTGCCAGCAGTGATCCGGGACTAGCGGGCTGGGTAGATACGCAGTATTTT. Protein sequence: CASSDPGLAGWVDTQYF.

V usage is TRBV15 and J usage is TRBJ1-4; 8 bases agree with TRBD1. Germline assignment: CDR1 LNHNV and CDR2 YYDKDF (reference sequence). V shed 2 bases, J shed 6 bases, and the junction held 11 bases outside the gene matches. The CDR3 length is 17 residues. CDR3 in amino acids: CATSRPSQGARDEKLFF. CDR3 nucleotides: TGTGCCACCAGCAGACCCTCTCAGGGGGCGCGGGATGAAAAACTGTTTTTT.

The gene calls are TRBV5-1 and TRBJ1-1; a possible D gene is TRBD1 (5 bases). Trimming took 4 bases from V and 5 from J, leaving 12 bases between them. Germline V gene data show CDR1 as SGHRS and CDR2 as YFSETQ. The CDR3 extends over 13 amino acids. The CDR3, as DNA: TGCGCCAGCAGCCCGGTAGGGGCTACTGAAGCTTTCTTT. This codes for CASSPVGATEAFF.

V is TRBV10-3 and J is TRBJ1-1, with a possible D match to TRBD1 (6 bases). The germline gives CDR1 ENHRY, CDR2 SYGVKD. The CDR3 contains 13 residues. Trimming pared 7 bases from V and 6 bases from J, leaving 15 bases between. This CDR3 reads CAITTGNPPEAFF. CDR3 sequence (DNA): TGTGCCATCACCACAGGGAACCCACCTGAAGCTTTCTTT.

This clone appeared once. The gene calls are TRBV3-1 (or the pseudogene TRBV3-2) and TRBJ1-3, with TRBD1 as a possible D gene (5 bases). Trimming stripped 0 bases from V and 0 bases from J, with 6 bases between. The germline V gene encodes CDR1 LGHDT and CDR2 YNNKEL (reference sequence). This CDR3 has 15 residues. CDR3 bases: TGTGCCAGCAGCCAAGATCAGGGCTCTGGAAACACCATATATTTT. The encoded protein is CASSQDQGSGNTIYF.

This clone was found a few times. CDR3 in DNA: TGTGCCAGCAGCCGAAACAGGGATCTTCAGCCCCAGCATTTT. Translating it yields CASSRNRDLQPQHF. The chain carries TRBV6-6 and TRBJ1-5, with TRBD1 as a possible D gene (6 bases). Trimming took off 6 bases at V and 6 bases at J, with 15 bases between the two ends. This CDR3 is built from 14 residues. In germline, CDR1 is MNHNY, CDR2 SVGAGI (reference sequence).

J is TRBJ1-1 and V is TRBV7-6; 12 nucleotides align to TRBD1. After removal of 1 base from V and 4 bases from J, the junction contained 10 bases not matched to a gene. The CDR3 has 18 amino acids. Germline values: CDR1 SGHVS, CDR2 FNYEAQ. CDR3 coding DNA: TGTGCCAGCAGCTTAGGCTCCGGGACAGGGGGCGGTGGCACTGAAGCTTTCTTT. It translates to CASSLGSGTGGGGTEAFF.

This clone was seen just once. The chain combines TRBV9 with TRBJ2-1; 7 bases line up with TRBD2. Trimming took 4 bases from V and 1 from J; bases not matched to a gene: 5. This CDR3 comprises 15 residues. Germline CDR1 is SGDLS and CDR2 is YYNGEE. CDR3 amino acids: CASSISGASYNEQFF. The CDR3 DNA sequence: TGTGCCAGCAGCATCAGCGGGGCTTCCTACAATGAGCAGTTCTTC.

The chain has TRBV6-6 and TRBJ2-7; 7 bases are shared with TRBD2. From germline, CDR1 is MNHNY and CDR2 SVGAGI (reference sequence). This CDR3 has 15 residues. V shed 6 bases, J shed 0 bases, and the junction held 8 bases outside the gene matches. CDR3 nucleotides: TGTGCCAGCAGCCGCGTGGGGGGGTCCTCCTACGAGCAGTACTTC. This codes for CASSRVGGSSYEQYF.